These 26 T cell receptor beta chains share one sample of origin, sequenced in a study of OX40 agonist ivuxolimab in advanced cancers. Measured with immunoSEQ multiplex PCR; TCRdb has only the in-frame clones, and not every one. The sample lists around 120,000 clones; around 87% were seen once. The sequencing here drew on CD4+ or CD8+ T cells sorted from blood, taken in a trial of the OX40 agonist ivuxolimab. The receptor source for this set is an adult with an advanced solid tumor such as melanoma, head and neck, liver or kidney cancer.

The genes are TRBV30 and TRBJ1-5; D not resolved. Deletions cut 2 bases from V and 0 bases from J, with 5 bases between. The length of the CDR3 is 13 residues. In germline, CDR1 is GTSNPN, CDR2 SVGIG (reference sequence). CDR3 loop: CAWSTDSNQPQHF. Written as DNA, the CDR3 is TGTGCCTGGAGTACAGATAGCAATCAGCCCCAGCATTTT.

The chain recombines TRBV9 with TRBJ2-3; D call uncertain. CDR3 size: 12 residues. Per germline, CDR1 SGDLS and CDR2 YYNGEE. V shed 3 bases and J shed 4 bases, with 6 bases lying between them. The CDR3 sequence is CASSDQADTQYF. The CDR3 nucleotides read TGTGCCAGCAGCGACCAAGCAGATACGCAGTATTTT.

The chain combines TRBV4-1 with TRBJ2-3; no firm D call. V was pared by 0 bases and J by 2 bases, with 3 bases between. Germline V lookup: CDR1 MGHRA, CDR2 YSYEKL. This CDR3 spans 13 amino acids. The CDR3 here is CASSQDFTDTQYF. In nucleotides, the CDR3 is TGCGCCAGCAGCCAAGACTTCACAGATACGCAGTATTTT.

The chain joins TRBV9 to TRBJ2-2; a possible D gene is TRBD1 (5 bases). V was cut by 1 base and J by 2 bases, with 9 bases left in between. CDR1 SGDLS and CDR2 YYNGEE come from the germline V gene. The CDR3 is 15 amino acids. For the CDR3, the DNA is TGTGCCAGCAGCGTAATGCAGGGAAACACCGGGGAGCTGTTTTTT. It translates to CASSVMQGNTGELFF. Supplemented by reference TRBV9 and TRBJ2-2, the full variable domain reads DSGVTQTPKHLITATGQRVTLRCSPRSGDLSVYWYQQSLDQGLQFLIQYYNGEERAKGNILERFSAQQFPDLHSELNLSSLELGDSALYFCASSVMQGNTGELFFGEGSRLTVL.

The rearrangement uses TRBV9 and TRBJ2-7, with TRBD2 matching 8 bases. Unmatched junction bases numbered 9, after V lost 3 bases and J lost 4 bases. Germline-derived CDR1 and CDR2 are SGDLS and YYNGEE. The CDR3 covers 15 residues. The DNA of the CDR3 is TGTGCCAGCAGCGCGCGGGGGGTCTTGAATTACGAGCAGTACTTC. Its translation is CASSARGVLNYEQYF.

The V call is TRBV28, the J call TRBJ2-1, with TRBD1 matching 9 bases. Germline V lookup: CDR1 MDHEN, CDR2 SYDVKM. The CDR3 runs 15 residues. V lost 5 bases, J lost 5 bases, and 7 bases stayed unmatched. The CDR3 sequence: CASSPRDRENNEQFF. The CDR3 nucleotides are TGTGCCAGCAGTCCCCGGGACAGGGAAAACAATGAGCAGTTCTTC.

This clone was seen a handful of times. V and J are TRBV29-1 and TRBJ2-1; D gene ambiguous. With 3 bases removed from V and 12 bases from J, the gap between germline ends came to 9 bases. From germline, CDR1 is SQVTM and CDR2 ANQGSEA. CDR3 length: 10 residues. CDR3 amino acids: CSVDWGVQFF. CDR3 nucleotides: TGCAGCGTTGATTGGGGTGTGCAGTTCTTC.

J is TRBJ1-1 and V is TRBV18; no clear D gene. The CDR3 extends over 13 amino acids. Germline values: CDR1 KGHSH, CDR2 LQKENI. With 3 bases removed from V and 0 bases from J, the gap between germline ends came to 5 bases. CDR3: CASSPGLNTEAFF. DNA for the CDR3: TGTGCCAGCTCACCTGGGCTGAACACTGAAGCTTTCTTT.

The chain links TRBV7-2 to TRBJ1-4; D not resolved. V lost 4 bases, J lost 2 bases, and 14 bases lay in between. The CDR3 is made up of 16 amino acids. CDR1 SGHTA and CDR2 FQGNSA come from the germline V gene. This chain's CDR3 is CASSSTPSLTNEKLFF. DNA for the CDR3: TGTGCCAGCAGCTCAACCCCTAGCCTTACTAATGAAAAACTGTTTTTT.

V and J are TRBV27 and TRBJ1-1; tentative D call: TRBD1 (6 bases). This CDR3 contains 13 residues. V dropped 3 bases and J dropped 5 bases, with 10 bases sitting between them. Germline lookup yields CDR1 MNHEY and CDR2 SMNVEV (reference sequence). Here the CDR3 reads CASSFRTATEAFF. Here the CDR3 DNA reads TGTGCCAGCAGTTTCAGGACAGCTACTGAAGCTTTCTTT.

This sequence joins TRBV6-1 and TRBJ1-4, with 8 bases matching TRBD1. Germline assignment: CDR1 MNHNS and CDR2 SASEGT. V gave up 8 bases and J gave up 7 bases; unmatched junction bases: 9. CDR3 length: 14 amino acids. The CDR3 DNA sequence: TGTGCCAGCGTCAGGGGGCAGCAACCTGAAAAACTGTTTTTT. This codes for CASVRGQQPEKLFF.

This rearrangement joins TRBV7-9 to TRBJ2-1, with D perhaps matching TRBD2 (5 bases). The CDR3 totals 14 residues. V lost 8 bases to trimming and J lost 7 bases, with 18 bases between them. Germline V gene data show CDR1 as SEHNR and CDR2 as FQNEAQ (reference sequence). The CDR3, as DNA: TGTGCCAGCCTTTTACGGGATTTACCTAATGAGCAGTTCTTC. As protein: CASLLRDLPNEQFF.

This rearrangement joins TRBV6-1 to TRBJ2-7; possibly TRBD2 for D (6 bases). The V end lost 5 bases, the J end lost 3 bases, and 14 bases lay between the germline ends. The CDR3 runs 14 residues. Germline-derived CDR1 and CDR2 are MNHNS and SASEGT. CDR3 protein: CASSHPGVLYEQYF. CDR3 nucleotide sequence: TGTGCCAGCAGTCACCCGGGAGTTCTCTACGAGCAGTACTTC.

The chain has TRBV7-9 and TRBJ2-7, with 9 bases that match TRBD1. Losses at the gene ends were 3 bases for V and 2 bases for J; bases not matched to a gene: 5. This CDR3 has 15 amino acids. CDR1 is SEHNR and CDR2 is FQNEAQ in the germline V gene (reference sequence). CDR3 DNA: TGTGCCAGCAGCTTGAGAGGACAGGGGACCTACGAGCAGTACTTC. It is translated as CASSLRGQGTYEQYF.

CDR3 protein: CASSSLGQGNTEAFF. The DNA for the CDR3 is TGTGCCAGCAGCAGCTTAGGACAGGGAAACACTGAAGCTTTCTTT. The chain employs TRBV7-9 and TRBJ1-1; 8 nucleotides agree with TRBD1. V lost 5 bases to trimming and J lost 2 bases; unmatched junction nucleotides: 7. Germline CDR1 is SEHNR and CDR2 is FQNEAQ (reference sequence). CDR3 length: 15 amino acids.

This clone was detected once. This chain uses TRBV10-3 with TRBJ1-1; 7 nucleotides agree with TRBD1. V was clipped by 11 bases and J by 0 bases; unmatched bases: 6. This CDR3 contains 13 residues. CDR1 ENHRY and CDR2 SYGVKD come from the germline V gene. CDR3: CAVRQGLNTEAFF. The CDR3 DNA sequence: TGTGCCGTTAGACAGGGATTGAACACTGAAGCTTTCTTT.

The chain combines TRBV9 with TRBJ2-7; 8 positions match TRBD1. J was trimmed by 0 bases and V by 4 bases; bases with no gene match: 3. CDR3 length: 14 amino acids. Germline V lookup: CDR1 SGDLS, CDR2 YYNGEE. CDR3 bases: TGTGCCAGCAGCAAAGGACAGGGCTCCTACGAGCAGTACTTC. It translates to CASSKGQGSYEQYF. The full variable domain, in which reference TRBV9 and TRBJ2-7 provide the parts outside the CDR3, is DSGVTQTPKHLITATGQRVTLRCSPRSGDLSVYWYQQSLDQGLQFLIQYYNGEERAKGNILERFSAQQFPDLHSELNLSSLELGDSALYFCASSKGQGSYEQYFGPGTRLTVT.

This clone showed up just once. The gene calls are TRBV7-2 and TRBJ1-2, with 9 nucleotides matching TRBD1. J was trimmed by 3 bases and V by 4 bases; bases with no gene match: 9. This CDR3 has 16 amino acids. Germline V CDR1 and CDR2: SGHTA, FQGNSA. The CDR3 protein is CASSWTGTGKDYGYTF. The CDR3 DNA sequence: TGTGCCAGCAGCTGGACCGGGACAGGGAAGGACTATGGCTACACCTTC.

This chain links TRBV27 with TRBJ1-5, with D perhaps matching TRBD1 (6 bases). The V gene's germline CDR1 is MNHEY and CDR2 SMNVEV (reference sequence). The CDR3 is 14 amino acids. V was pared by 6 bases and J by 3 bases, with 12 bases between. Here the CDR3 DNA reads TGTGCCAGCAGAGGAACGGGGGCCAATCAGCCCCAGCATTTT. Its translation: CASRGTGANQPQHF.

V usage is TRBV4-1 and J usage is TRBJ2-2; possible D gene TRBD1, 6 bases. Trimming stripped 2 bases from V and 1 base from J, with 20 bases between. CDR3 length equals 19 residues. Germline assignment: CDR1 MGHRA and CDR2 YSYEKL. The CDR3 is CASSQLRVVQGQNTGELFF. The CDR3, as DNA: TGCGCCAGCAGCCAACTCCGAGTTGTTCAGGGACAGAACACCGGGGAGCTGTTTTTT.

J is TRBJ1-2 and V is TRBV5-6; D unresolved. Per germline, CDR1 SGHDT and CDR2 YYEEEE. V was clipped by 0 bases and J by 5 bases, with 17 bases between them. The CDR3 runs to 16 residues. The CDR3 is CASSLAGAATIYGYTF. Here the CDR3 DNA reads TGTGCCAGCAGCTTGGCCGGCGCAGCCACTATTTATGGCTACACCTTC.

The rearrangement joins TRBV5-5 to TRBJ1-3, with a tentative D call TRBD1 (5 bases). The CDR3 is made up of 16 amino acids. Trimming removed 4 bases at V and 0 bases at J, with 14 bases between. Per germline, CDR1 SGHKS and CDR2 YYEKEE (reference sequence). The DNA of the CDR3 is TGTGCCAGCAGCGCCGGGGGTATTATCTCTGGAAACACCATATATTTT. This sequence encodes CASSAGGIISGNTIYF. Full variable domain (outside the CDR3, taken from reference TRBV5-5 and TRBJ1-3): DAGVTQSPTHLIKTRGQQVTLRCSPISGHKSVSWYQQVLGQGPQFIFQYYEKEERGRGNFPDRFSARQFPNYSSELNVNALLLGDSALYLCASSAGGIISGNTIYFGEGSWLTVV.

The rearrangement links TRBV7-9 to TRBJ1-3; weak D call: TRBD1 (5 bases). The CDR3 has 13 amino acids. V was cut by 7 bases and J by 3 bases, with 10 bases left in between. Germline V gives CDR1 SEHNR, CDR2 FQNEAQ (reference sequence). The CDR3 DNA reads TGTGCCAGCATCGCAGGGATTGGAAACACCATATATTTT. It yields the protein CASIAGIGNTIYF.

The chain carries TRBV7-2 and TRBJ1-3, with D hard to call. CDR1 is SGHTA and CDR2 is FQGNSA in the germline V gene. The CDR3 covers 12 residues. The V and J ends lost 5 bases and 4 bases respectively, with 6 bases between them. Written as DNA, the CDR3 is TGTGCCAGCAGCACCCCAGGAAACACCATATATTTT. Protein: CASSTPGNTIYF.

This chain links TRBV5-1 with TRBJ2-5, with TRBD2 identical over 8 bases. J lost 1 base, V lost 4 bases, and 6 bases had no gene match. The CDR3 totals 15 residues. The germline CDR1 and CDR2 sequences are SGHRS and YFSETQ. The CDR3 DNA is TGCGCCAGCAGCCCCCGGCGGGGGGCCCAAGAGACCCAGTACTTC. It specifies CASSPRRGAQETQYF.

The V call is TRBV11-2, the J call TRBJ1-3; 8 bases line up with TRBD1. The ends lost 5 bases at V and 0 bases at J; junction bases unmatched: 9. CDR3 length: 17 residues. In germline, CDR1 is SGHAT, CDR2 FQNNGV. CDR3 nucleotides: TGTGCCAGCAGCACAGACAGGGGTCCCCTCTCTGGAAACACCATATATTTT. Translating gives CASSTDRGPLSGNTIYF. Looking up the rest from reference TRBV11-2 and TRBJ1-3 gives the full variable domain: EAGVAQSPRYKIIEKRQSVAFWCNPISGHATLYWYQQILGQGPKLLIQFQNNGVVDDSQLPKDRFSAERLKGVDSTLKIQPAKLEDSAVYLCASSTDRGPLSGNTIYFGEGSWLTVV.